This T cell receptor beta chain came from a study of vaccination and CD4 T cells after COVID-19. A note on this clonotype: What it binds is not known.

At the Johns Hopkins FTIC core, DNA taken from cultured CD4+ T cells was sequenced by way of the Oncomine TCR Beta short-read assay. TCRdb passed the PCR reads through MiXCR, listing each CDR3 protein once. The sample yields nearly 15,000 distinct CDR3 sequences, about 28% seen once. J gave up 7 bases and V 2 bases, and 7 bases lay outside the gene matches. Germline CDR1 reads SGHTS; CDR2 reads YDEGEE. This CDR3 has 14 residues. The sample's treatment: roughly 10-day PBMC culture with coronavirus spike peptide pools or control peptides (ViraFEST assay). The origin of this receptor is a human donor with COVID-19. V usage is TRBV5-8 and J usage is TRBJ1-2, with 8 bases matching TRBD1. The sequencing sample was made of cultured CD4+ T cells from blood. Here the CDR3 reads CASSFRTGSGGYTF. The CDR3 bases are TGTGCCAGCAGCTTCAGGACAGGGAGTGGTGGCTACACCTTC.